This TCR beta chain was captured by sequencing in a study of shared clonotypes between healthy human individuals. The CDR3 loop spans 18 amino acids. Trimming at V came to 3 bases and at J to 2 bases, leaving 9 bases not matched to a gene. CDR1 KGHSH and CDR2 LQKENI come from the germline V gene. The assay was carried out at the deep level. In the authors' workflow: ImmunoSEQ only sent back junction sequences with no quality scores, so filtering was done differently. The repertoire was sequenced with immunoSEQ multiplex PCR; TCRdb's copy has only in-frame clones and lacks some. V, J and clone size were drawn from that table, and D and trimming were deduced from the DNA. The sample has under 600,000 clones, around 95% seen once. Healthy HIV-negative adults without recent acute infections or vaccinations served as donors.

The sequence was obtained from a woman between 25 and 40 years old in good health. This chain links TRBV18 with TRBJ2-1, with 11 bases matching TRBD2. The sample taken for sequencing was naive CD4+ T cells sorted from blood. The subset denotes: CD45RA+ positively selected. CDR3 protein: CASSPYGLAGVTYNEQFF. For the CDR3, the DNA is TGTGCCAGCTCACCGTATGGACTAGCGGGCGTAACCTACAATGAGCAGTTCTTC. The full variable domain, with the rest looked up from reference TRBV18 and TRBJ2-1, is NAGVMQNPRHLVRRRGQEARLRCSPMKGHSHVYWYRQLPEEGLKFMVYLQKENIIDESGMPKERFSAEFPKEGPSILRIQQVVRGDSAAYFCASSPYGLAGVTYNEQFFGPGTRLTVL.